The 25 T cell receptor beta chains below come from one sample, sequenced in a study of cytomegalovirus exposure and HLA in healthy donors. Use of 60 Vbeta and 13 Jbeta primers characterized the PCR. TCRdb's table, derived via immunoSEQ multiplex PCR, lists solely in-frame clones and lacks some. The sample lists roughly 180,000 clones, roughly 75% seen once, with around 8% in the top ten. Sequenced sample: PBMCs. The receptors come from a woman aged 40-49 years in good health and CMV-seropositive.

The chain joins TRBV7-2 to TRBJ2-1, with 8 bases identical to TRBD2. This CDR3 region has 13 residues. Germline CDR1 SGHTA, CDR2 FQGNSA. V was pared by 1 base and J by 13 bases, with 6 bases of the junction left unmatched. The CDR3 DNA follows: TGTGCCAGCAGCTTAGGGTTAGCGGGAATCCAGTTCTTC. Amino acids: CASSLGLAGIQFF.

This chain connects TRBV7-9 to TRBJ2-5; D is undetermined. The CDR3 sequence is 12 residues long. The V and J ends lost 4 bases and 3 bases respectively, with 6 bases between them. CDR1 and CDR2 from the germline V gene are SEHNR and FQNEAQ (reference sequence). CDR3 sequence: CASSSTEETQYF. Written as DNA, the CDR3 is TGTGCCAGCAGCTCAACGGAAGAGACCCAGTACTTC.

Written as DNA, the CDR3 is TGTGCCAGCAGCTCACAGGGATACACCGGGGAGCTGTTTTTT. It encodes CASSSQGYTGELFF. The gene calls are TRBV7-3 and TRBJ2-2; a weak D match, TRBD1 (6 bases). V was pared by 4 bases and J by 3 bases, with 9 bases between. Per the germline V gene, CDR1 is SGHTA and CDR2 is FQGTGA. The CDR3 runs 14 residues.

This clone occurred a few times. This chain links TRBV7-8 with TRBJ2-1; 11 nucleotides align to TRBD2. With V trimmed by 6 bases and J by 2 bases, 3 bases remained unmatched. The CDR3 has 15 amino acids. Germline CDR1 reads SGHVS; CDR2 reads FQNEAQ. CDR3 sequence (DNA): TGTGCCAGCAGTAGCGGGAGGGCCCCCTACAATGAGCAGTTCTTC. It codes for CASSSGRAPYNEQFF.

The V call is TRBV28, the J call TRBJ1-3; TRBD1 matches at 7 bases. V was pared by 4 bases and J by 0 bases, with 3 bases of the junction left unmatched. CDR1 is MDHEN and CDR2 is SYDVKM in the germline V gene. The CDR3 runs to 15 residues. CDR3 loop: CASSSWDSSGNTIYF. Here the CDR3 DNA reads TGTGCCAGCAGTTCCTGGGACAGCTCTGGAAACACCATATATTTT.

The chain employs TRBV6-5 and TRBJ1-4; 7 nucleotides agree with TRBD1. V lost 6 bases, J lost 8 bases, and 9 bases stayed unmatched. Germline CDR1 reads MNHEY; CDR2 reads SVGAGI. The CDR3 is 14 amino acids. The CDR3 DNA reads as TGTGCCAGCAGACAGGGACAGATTATCGAAAAACTGTTTTTT. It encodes CASRQGQIIEKLFF.

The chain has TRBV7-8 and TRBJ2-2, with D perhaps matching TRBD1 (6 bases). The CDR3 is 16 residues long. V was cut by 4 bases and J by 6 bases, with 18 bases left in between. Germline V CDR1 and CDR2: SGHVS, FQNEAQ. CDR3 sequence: CASSSPPTGLPGELFF. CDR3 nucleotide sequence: TGTGCCAGCAGCTCCCCTCCTACAGGGTTGCCCGGGGAGCTGTTTTTT.

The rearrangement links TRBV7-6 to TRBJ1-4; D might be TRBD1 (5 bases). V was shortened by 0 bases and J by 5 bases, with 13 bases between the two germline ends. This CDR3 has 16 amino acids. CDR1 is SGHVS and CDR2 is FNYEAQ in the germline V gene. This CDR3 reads CASSLAFTGINEKLFF. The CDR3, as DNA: TGTGCCAGCAGCTTAGCGTTTACAGGAATAAATGAAAAACTGTTTTTT.

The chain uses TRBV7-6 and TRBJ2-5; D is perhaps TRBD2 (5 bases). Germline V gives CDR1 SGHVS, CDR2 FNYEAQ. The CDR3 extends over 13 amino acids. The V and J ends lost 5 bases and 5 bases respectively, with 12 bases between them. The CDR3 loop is CASSRRTGETQYF. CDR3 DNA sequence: TGTGCCAGCAGCCGAAGGACGGGGGAGACCCAGTACTTC.

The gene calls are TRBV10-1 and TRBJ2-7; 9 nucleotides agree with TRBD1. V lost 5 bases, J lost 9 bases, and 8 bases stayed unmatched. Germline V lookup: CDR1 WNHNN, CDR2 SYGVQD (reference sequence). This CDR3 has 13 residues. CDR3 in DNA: TGCGCCAGCAGTCCCGGGACAGGGTTGGCGCAGTACTTC. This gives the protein CASSPGTGLAQYF.

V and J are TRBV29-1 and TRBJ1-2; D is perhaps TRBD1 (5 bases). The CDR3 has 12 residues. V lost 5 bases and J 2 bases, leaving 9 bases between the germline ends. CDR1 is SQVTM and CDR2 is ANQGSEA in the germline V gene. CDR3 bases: TGCAGCGTTCGCAGGGTCAACTATGGCTACACCTTC. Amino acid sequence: CSVRRVNYGYTF. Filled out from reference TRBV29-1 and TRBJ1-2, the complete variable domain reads SAVISQKPSRDICQRGTSLTIQCQVDSQVTMMFWYRQQPGQSLTLIATANQGSEATYESGFVIDKFPISRPNLTFSTLTVSNMSPEDSSIYLCSVRRVNYGYTFGSGTRLTVV.

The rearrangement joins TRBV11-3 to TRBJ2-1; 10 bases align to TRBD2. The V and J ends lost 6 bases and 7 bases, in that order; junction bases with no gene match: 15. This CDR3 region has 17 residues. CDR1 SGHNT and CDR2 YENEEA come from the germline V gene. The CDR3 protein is CASSPTRLAGAGNEQFF. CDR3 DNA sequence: TGTGCCAGCAGTCCCACCCGGCTAGCGGGAGCGGGGAATGAGCAGTTCTTC.

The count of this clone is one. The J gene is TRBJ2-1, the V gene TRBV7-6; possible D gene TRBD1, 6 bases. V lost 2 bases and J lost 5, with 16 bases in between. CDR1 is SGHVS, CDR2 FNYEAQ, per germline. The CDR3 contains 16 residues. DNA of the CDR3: TGTGCCAGCAGCTTATTTCAGGGGCAGATTAACAATGAGCAGTTCTTC. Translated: CASSLFQGQINNEQFF.

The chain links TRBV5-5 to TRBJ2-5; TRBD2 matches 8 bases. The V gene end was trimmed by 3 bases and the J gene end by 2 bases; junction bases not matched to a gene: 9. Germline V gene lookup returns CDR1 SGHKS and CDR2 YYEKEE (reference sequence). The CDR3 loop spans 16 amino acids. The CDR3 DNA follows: TGTGCCAGCAGCTCCCCCGCGGGAGGAATGCAAGAGACCCAGTACTTC. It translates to CASSSPAGGMQETQYF.

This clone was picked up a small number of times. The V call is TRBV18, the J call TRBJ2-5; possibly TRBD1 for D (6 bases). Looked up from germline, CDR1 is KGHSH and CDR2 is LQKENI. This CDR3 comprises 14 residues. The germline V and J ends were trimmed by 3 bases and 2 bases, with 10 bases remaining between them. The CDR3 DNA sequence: TGTGCCAGCTCACCCAGGGGCTTACAAGAGACCCAGTACTTC. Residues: CASSPRGLQETQYF.

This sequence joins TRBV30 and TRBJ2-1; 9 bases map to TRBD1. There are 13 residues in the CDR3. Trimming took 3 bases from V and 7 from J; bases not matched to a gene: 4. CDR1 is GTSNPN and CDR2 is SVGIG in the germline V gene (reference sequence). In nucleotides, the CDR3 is TGTGCCTGGAGCTACGGACAGGGGAATGAGCAGTTCTTC. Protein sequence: CAWSYGQGNEQFF.

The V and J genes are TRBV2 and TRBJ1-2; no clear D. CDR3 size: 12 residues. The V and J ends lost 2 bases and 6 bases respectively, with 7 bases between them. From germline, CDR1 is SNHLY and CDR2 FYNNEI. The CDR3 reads CASSEQVDGYTF. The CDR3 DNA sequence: TGTGCCAGCAGTGAACAGGTGGATGGCTACACCTTC.

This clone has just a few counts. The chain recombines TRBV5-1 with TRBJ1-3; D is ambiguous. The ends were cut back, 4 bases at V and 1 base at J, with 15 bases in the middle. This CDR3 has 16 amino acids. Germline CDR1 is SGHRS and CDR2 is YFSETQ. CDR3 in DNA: TGCGCCAGCAGCGGAATGGGAGTAGGGTCTGGAAACACCATATATTTT. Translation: CASSGMGVGSGNTIYF.

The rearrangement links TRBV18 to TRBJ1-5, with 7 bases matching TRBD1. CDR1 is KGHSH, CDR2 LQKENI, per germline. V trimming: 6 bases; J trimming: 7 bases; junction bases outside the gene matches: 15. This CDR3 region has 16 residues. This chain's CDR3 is CASSPSPKGAGQPQHF. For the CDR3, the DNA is TGTGCCAGCTCGCCCTCCCCTAAGGGGGCTGGACAGCCCCAGCATTTT.

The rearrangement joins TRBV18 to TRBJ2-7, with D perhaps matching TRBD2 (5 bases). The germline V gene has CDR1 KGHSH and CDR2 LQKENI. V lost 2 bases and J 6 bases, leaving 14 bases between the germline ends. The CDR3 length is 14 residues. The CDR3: CASSPDGNRGEQYF. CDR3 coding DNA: TGTGCCAGCTCACCAGACGGCAATCGGGGCGAGCAGTACTTC.

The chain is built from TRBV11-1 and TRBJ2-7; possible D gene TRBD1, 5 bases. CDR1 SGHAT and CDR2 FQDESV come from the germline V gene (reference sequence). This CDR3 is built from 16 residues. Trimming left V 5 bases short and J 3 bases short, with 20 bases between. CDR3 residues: CASSRGMGTRFYEQYF. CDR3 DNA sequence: TGTGCCAGCAGCAGGGGAATGGGAACGCGATTCTACGAGCAGTACTTC.

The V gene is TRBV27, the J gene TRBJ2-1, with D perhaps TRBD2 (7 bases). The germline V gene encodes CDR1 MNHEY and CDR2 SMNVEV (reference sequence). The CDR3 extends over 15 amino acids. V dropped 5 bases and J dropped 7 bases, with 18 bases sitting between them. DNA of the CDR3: TGTGCCAGCAGTACGAGCGGGACATTTAGTAATGAGCAGTTCTTC. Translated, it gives CASSTSGTFSNEQFF.

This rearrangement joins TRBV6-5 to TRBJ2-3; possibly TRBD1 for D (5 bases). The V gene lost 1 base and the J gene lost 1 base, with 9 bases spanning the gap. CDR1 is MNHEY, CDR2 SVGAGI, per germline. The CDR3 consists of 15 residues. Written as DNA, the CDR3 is TGTGCCAGCAGTTACTACCCCAGGGGCACAGATACGCAGTATTTT. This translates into CASSYYPRGTDTQYF.

The chain's CDR3 is CASSSGTTSNQPQHF. DNA for the CDR3: TGTGCCAGCAGTTCCGGGACAACAAGCAATCAGCCCCAGCATTTT. J is TRBJ1-5 and V is TRBV6-5; D might be TRBD1 (6 bases). Germline CDR1 is MNHEY and CDR2 is SVGAGI. The CDR3 loop spans 15 amino acids. The germline V and J ends were trimmed by 4 bases and 1 base, with 11 bases remaining between them.

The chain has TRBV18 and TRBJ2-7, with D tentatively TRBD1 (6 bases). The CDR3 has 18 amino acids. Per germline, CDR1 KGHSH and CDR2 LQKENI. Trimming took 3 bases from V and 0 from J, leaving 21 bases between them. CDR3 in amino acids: CASSPLFTTGKSSYEQYF. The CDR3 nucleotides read TGTGCCAGCTCACCTCTTTTTACCACAGGGAAAAGCTCCTACGAGCAGTACTTC.